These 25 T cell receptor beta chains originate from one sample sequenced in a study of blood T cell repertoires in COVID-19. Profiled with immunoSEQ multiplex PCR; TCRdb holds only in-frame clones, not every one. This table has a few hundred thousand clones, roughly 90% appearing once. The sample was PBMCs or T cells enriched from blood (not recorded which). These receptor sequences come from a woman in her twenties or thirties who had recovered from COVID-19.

Here the CDR3 DNA reads TGTGCCAGCAGCTTATCGCAGAGGGCGCGGGGCTATGGCTACACCTTC. Protein product: CASSLSQRARGYGYTF. V gene TRBV5-4 combines with J gene TRBJ1-2; D gene uncertain. CDR1 and CDR2 from the germline V gene are SGHNT and YYREEE (reference sequence). The V gene lost 2 bases and the J gene lost 4 bases, with 18 bases spanning the gap. The CDR3 sequence is 16 residues long.

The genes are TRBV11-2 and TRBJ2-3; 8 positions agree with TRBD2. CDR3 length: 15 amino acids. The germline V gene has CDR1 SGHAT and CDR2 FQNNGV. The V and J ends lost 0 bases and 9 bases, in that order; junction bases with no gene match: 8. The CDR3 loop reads CASSLDQRGILTQYF. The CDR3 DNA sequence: TGTGCCAGCAGCTTAGACCAGCGGGGGATTTTGACGCAGTATTTT.

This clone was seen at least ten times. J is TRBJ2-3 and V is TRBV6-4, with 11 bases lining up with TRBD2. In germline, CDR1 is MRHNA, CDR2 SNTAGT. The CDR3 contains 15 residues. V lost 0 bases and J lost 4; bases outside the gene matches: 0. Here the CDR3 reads CASSDSSGGADTQYF. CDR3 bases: TGTGCCAGCAGTGACTCTAGCGGGGGGGCAGATACGCAGTATTTT.

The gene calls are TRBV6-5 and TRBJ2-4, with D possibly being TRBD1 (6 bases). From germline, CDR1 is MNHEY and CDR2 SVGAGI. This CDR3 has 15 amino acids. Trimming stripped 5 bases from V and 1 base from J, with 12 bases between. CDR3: CASSINRVAKNIQYF. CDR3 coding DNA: TGTGCCAGCAGTATCAACAGGGTGGCCAAAAACATTCAGTACTTC.

This CDR3 is CASSPPNENNEQFF. The DNA of the CDR3 is TGTGCCAGCTCACCACCGAACGAGAACAATGAGCAGTTCTTC. The chain employs TRBV18 and TRBJ2-1, with D uncertain. This CDR3 comprises 14 residues. CDR1 and CDR2 (germline): KGHSH, LQKENI. Trimming cost V 0 bases and J 5 bases, with 8 bases left between them.

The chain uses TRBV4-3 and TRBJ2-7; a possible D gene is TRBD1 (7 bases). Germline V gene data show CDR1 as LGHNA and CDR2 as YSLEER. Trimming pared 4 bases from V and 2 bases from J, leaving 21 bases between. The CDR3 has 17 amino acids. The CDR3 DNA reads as TGCGCCAGCAGCCGCGGGACAGCCCTCTCACAAACCTACGAGCAGTACTTC. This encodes CASSRGTALSQTYEQYF.

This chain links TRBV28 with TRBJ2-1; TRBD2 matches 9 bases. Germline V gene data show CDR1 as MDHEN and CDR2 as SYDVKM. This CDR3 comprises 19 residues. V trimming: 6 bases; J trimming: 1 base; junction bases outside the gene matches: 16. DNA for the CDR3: TGTGCCAGCAGCCTCTCCGGGACTAGCCCCTATGGGTCCTACAATGAGCAGTTCTTC. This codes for CASSLSGTSPYGSYNEQFF.

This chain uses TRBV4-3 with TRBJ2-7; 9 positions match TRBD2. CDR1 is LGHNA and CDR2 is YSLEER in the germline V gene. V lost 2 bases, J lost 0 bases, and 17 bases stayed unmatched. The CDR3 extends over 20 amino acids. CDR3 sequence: CASSQPAGVGVSGGSYEQYF. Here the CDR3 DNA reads TGCGCCAGCAGCCAACCCGCCGGGGTCGGAGTTAGCGGGGGCTCCTACGAGCAGTACTTC.

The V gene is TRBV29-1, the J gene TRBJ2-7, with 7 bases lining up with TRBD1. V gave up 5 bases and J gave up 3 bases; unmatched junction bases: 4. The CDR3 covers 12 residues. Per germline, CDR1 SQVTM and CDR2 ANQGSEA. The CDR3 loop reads CSVQRQGYEQYF. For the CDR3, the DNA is TGCAGCGTTCAGCGACAGGGCTACGAGCAGTACTTC.

The CDR3 loop is CASSFLGTGGSYGYTF. The CDR3, as DNA: TGTGCCAGCAGTTTTCTCGGGACAGGGGGCTCCTATGGCTACACCTTC. The chain links TRBV27 to TRBJ1-2; TRBD1 aligns across 12 bases. Germline lookup yields CDR1 MNHEY and CDR2 SMNVEV (reference sequence). With V trimmed by 3 bases and J by 4 bases, 6 bases remained unmatched. CDR3 length: 16 residues.

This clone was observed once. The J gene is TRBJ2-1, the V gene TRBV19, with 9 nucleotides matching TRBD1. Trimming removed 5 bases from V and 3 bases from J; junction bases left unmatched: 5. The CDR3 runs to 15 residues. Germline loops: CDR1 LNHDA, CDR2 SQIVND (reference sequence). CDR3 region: CASSPMGQGYNEQFF. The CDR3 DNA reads TGTGCCAGTAGTCCAATGGGACAGGGCTACAATGAGCAGTTCTTC.

CDR3 in DNA: TGTGCCAGCAGCTTCGGGACTAGCGGGTCCGGGGAGCTGTTTTTT. This encodes CASSFGTSGSGELFF. The rearrangement joins TRBV7-3 to TRBJ2-2; 12 nucleotides agree with TRBD2. The CDR3 spans 15 residues. Germline-derived CDR1 and CDR2 are SGHTA and FQGTGA. After removal of 3 bases from V and 6 bases from J, the junction contained 2 bases not matched to a gene.

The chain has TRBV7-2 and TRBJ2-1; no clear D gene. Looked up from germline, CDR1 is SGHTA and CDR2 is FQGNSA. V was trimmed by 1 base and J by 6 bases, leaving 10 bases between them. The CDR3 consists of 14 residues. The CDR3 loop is CASSLELLGNEQFF. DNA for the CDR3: TGTGCCAGCAGCTTAGAACTTCTTGGCAATGAGCAGTTCTTC.

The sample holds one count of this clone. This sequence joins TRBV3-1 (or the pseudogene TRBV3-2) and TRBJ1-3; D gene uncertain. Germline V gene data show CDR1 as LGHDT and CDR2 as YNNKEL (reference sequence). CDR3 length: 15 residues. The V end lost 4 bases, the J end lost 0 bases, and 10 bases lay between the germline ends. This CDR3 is CASSPRLSSGNTIYF. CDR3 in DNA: TGTGCCAGCAGCCCGAGATTAAGCTCTGGAAACACCATATATTTT.

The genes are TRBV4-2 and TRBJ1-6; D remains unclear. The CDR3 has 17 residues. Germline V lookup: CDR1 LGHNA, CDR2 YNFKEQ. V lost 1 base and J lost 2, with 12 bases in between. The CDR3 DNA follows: TGTGCCAGCAGCCAAGGCCCCGGGGAGACCTATAATTCACCCCTCCACTTT. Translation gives CASSQGPGETYNSPLHF.

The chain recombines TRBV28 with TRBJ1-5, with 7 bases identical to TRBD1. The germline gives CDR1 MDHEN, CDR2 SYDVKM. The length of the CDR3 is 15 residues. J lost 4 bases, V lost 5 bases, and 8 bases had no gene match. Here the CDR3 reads CASSPLPGQNQPQHF. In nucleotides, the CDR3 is TGTGCCAGCAGTCCCTTACCGGGACAGAATCAGCCCCAGCATTTT.

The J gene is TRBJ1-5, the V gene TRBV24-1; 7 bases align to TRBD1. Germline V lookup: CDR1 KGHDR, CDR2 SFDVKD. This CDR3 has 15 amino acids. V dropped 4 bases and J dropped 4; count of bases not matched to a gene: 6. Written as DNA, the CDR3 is TGTGCCACCAGTGACCACAGGGGTGGGAATCAGCCCCAGCATTTT. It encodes CATSDHRGGNQPQHF.

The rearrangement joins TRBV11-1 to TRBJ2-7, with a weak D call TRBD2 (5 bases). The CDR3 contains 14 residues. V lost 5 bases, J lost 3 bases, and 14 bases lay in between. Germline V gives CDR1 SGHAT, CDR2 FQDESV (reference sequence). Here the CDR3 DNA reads TGTGCCAGCAGCCCCCTCGATCGGGACTACGAGCAGTACTTC. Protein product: CASSPLDRDYEQYF.

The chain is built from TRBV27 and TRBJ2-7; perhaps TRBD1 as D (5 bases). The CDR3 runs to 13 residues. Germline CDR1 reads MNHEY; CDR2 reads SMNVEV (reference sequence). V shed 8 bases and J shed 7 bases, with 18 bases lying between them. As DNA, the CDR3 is TGTGCCAGCGAAGGGGCCGGGCTGGGGGAGCAGTACTTC. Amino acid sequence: CASEGAGLGEQYF.

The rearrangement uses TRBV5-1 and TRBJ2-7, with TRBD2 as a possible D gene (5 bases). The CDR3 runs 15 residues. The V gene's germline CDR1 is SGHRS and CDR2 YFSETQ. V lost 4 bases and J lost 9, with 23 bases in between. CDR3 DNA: TGCGCCAGCAGCCCCGAGGTTGCCCCCCTTGAGGGGCAGTACTTC. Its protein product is CASSPEVAPLEGQYF.

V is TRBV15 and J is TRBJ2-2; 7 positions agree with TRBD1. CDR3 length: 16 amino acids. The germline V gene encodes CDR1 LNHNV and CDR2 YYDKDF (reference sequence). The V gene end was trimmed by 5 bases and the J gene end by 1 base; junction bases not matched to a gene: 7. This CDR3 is CATSPQGVRNTGELFF. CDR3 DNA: TGTGCCACCAGCCCCCAGGGGGTTAGGAACACCGGGGAGCTGTTTTTT.

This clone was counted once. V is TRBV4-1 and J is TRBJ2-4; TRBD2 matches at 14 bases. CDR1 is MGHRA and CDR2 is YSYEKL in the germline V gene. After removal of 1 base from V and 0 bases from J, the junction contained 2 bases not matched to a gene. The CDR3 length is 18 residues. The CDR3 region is CASSQGLAGGLAKNIQYF. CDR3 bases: TGCGCCAGCAGCCAAGGACTAGCGGGAGGGCTAGCCAAAAACATTCAGTACTTC.

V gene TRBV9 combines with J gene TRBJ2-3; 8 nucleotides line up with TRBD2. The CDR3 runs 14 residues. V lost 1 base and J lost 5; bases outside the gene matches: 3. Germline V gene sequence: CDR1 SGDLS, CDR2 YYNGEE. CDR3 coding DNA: TGTGCCAGCAGCGTACTGGCGGGAGGAGATACGCAGTATTTT. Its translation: CASSVLAGGDTQYF.

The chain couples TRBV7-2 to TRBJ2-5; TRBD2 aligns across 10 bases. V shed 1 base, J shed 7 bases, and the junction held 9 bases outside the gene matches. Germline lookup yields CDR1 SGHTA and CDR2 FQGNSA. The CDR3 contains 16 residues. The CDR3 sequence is CASSLEASGGVRTQYF. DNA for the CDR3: TGTGCCAGCAGCTTAGAGGCTAGCGGGGGCGTCCGGACCCAGTACTTC.

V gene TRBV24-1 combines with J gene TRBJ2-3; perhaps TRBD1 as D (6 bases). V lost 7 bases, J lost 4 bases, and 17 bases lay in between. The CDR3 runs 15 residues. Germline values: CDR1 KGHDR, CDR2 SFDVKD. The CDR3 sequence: CATRSTGPTADTQYF. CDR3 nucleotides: TGTGCCACCAGATCGACAGGACCGACGGCAGATACGCAGTATTTT.